This paragraph covers one T cell receptor (beta chain) sequence. Its antigen is currently unknown. A couple of CD3G-deficient patients had more severe autoimmunity; all had some. Patients aged 2 to 39 years had fewer naive and more memory CD4+ and CD8+ T cells. CD4+ T cells were divided by sorting: CD25-high CD127-low Tregs, CD25-low CD127-high conventional cells. Amplification used 52 TRBV primers and 13 TRBJ primers. Clones were read by immunoSEQ multiplex PCR, and TCRdb kept only the in-frame ones, dropping some. The data contain about 28,000 clones, around 92% of them singletons. The CDR3 is made up of 15 amino acids. V lost 2 bases to trimming and J lost 4 bases, with 13 bases between them. The germline gives CDR1 MNHNY, CDR2 SVGAGI (reference sequence). This specimen belongs to a study of regulatory T cells. Regarding the study as a whole: In CD3G-deficient patients, conventional CD4+ T cells were enriched for hydrophobic CDR3 residues at positions 6 and 7.

This receptor was identified in a person in their late teens or twenties with CD3G deficiency. The specimen was conventional CD4+ T cells sorted from blood. The chain uses TRBV6-6 and TRBJ2-3; TRBD1 or TRBD2 may be the D gene (5 bases each). The CDR3 bases are TGTGCCAGCAGTTACGGCCGGGGCCTGGCAGATACGCAGTATTTT. It is translated as CASSYGRGLADTQYF.